The 5 T cell receptor beta chains below were found in one sample sequenced in a study of T cells in tuberculosis. Repertoires were generated with immunoSEQ multiplex PCR, while TCRdb's copy carries only in-frame clones and drops some. The sample lists 30,000 to 35,000 clones, 70% to 90% seen once, with about 5.2% in the top ten. Noted time point: new active TB diagnosis, blood taken before or within 7 days of starting treatment. This specimen was PBMCs, taken at tuberculosis diagnosis. The receptors were sampled from an adult with tuberculosis.

The V gene is TRBV6-6, the J gene TRBJ2-2; D gene ambiguous. The V end lost 2 bases, the J end lost 7 bases, and 5 bases lay between the germline ends. The CDR3 extends over 12 amino acids. The germline CDR1 and CDR2 sequences are MNHNY and SVGAGI (reference sequence). The CDR3 region is CASSYGRGELFF. The DNA for the CDR3 is TGTGCCAGCAGTTACGGCCGCGGGGAGCTGTTTTTT.

The chain recombines TRBV10-3 with TRBJ1-1, with unresolved D. Germline V CDR1 and CDR2: ENHRY, SYGVKD. This CDR3 region has 12 residues. V was clipped by 5 bases and J by 3 bases, with 7 bases between them. This CDR3 reads CAISPGDTEAFF. CDR3 coding DNA: TGTGCCATCAGTCCCGGGGACACTGAAGCTTTCTTT.

The V gene is TRBV6-5, the J gene TRBJ2-7, with TRBD2 as a possible D gene (5 bases). Deletions cut 2 bases from V and 11 bases from J, with 16 bases between. Germline V gives CDR1 MNHEY, CDR2 SVGAGI. The CDR3 contains 13 residues. The CDR3 sequence: CASSYGLAGEEYF. The CDR3 DNA follows: TGTGCCAGCAGTTACGGGCTAGCAGGAGAGGAGTACTTC.

The gene calls are TRBV28 and TRBJ2-7; TRBD2 is a possible D gene (5 bases). The V gene's germline CDR1 is MDHEN and CDR2 SYDVKM. The CDR3 totals 15 residues. The V end was cut by 4 bases, the J end by 0 bases, with 13 bases between. The CDR3 region has the DNA TGTGCCAGCAGTTCTACGGGATTTAGCTCCTACGAGCAGTACTTC. As protein: CASSSTGFSSYEQYF.

This sequence joins TRBV18 and TRBJ2-7; maybe TRBD1 (6 bases). The CDR3 is 16 amino acids. Germline values: CDR1 KGHSH, CDR2 LQKENI. Trimming took off 6 bases at V and 0 bases at J, with 18 bases between the two ends. The CDR3 is CASSPTDRTTSYEQYF. The DNA of the CDR3 is TGTGCCAGCTCCCCAACTGACAGGACAACCTCCTACGAGCAGTACTTC.